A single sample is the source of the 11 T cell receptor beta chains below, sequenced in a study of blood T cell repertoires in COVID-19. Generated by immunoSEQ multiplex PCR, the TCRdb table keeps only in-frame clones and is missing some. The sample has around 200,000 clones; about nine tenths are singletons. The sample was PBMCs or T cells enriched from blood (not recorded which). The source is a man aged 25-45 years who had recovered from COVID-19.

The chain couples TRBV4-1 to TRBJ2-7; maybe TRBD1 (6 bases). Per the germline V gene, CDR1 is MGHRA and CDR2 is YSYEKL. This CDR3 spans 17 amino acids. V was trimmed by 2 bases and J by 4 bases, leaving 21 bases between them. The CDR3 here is CASSQYPRDRKQYEQYF. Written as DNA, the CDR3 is TGCGCCAGCAGCCAATACCCCCGCGACAGGAAACAATACGAGCAGTACTTC.

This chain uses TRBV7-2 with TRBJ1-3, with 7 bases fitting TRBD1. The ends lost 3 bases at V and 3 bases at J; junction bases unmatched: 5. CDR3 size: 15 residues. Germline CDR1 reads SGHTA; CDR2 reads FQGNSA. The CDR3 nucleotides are TGTGCCAGCAGCTTCACAGGGGCGTATGGAAACACCATATATTTT. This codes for CASSFTGAYGNTIYF. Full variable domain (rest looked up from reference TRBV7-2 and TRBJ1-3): GAGVSQSPSNKVTEKGKDVELRCDPISGHTALYWYRQSLGQGLEFLIYFQGNSAPDKSGLPSDRFSAERTGGSVSTLTIQRTQQEDSAVYLCASSFTGAYGNTIYFGEGSWLTVV.

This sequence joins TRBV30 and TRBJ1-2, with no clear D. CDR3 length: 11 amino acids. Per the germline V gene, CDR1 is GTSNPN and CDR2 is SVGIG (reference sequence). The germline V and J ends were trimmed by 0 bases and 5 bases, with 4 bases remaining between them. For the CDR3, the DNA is TGTGCCTGGAGTGTACTATATGGCTACACCTTC. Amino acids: CAWSVLYGYTF. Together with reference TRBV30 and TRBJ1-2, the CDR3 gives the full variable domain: SQTIHQWPATLVQPVGSPLSLECTVEGTSNPNLYWYRQAAGRGLQLLFYSVGIGQISSEVPQNLSASRPQDRQFILSSKKLLLSDSGFYLCAWSVLYGYTFGSGTRLTVV.

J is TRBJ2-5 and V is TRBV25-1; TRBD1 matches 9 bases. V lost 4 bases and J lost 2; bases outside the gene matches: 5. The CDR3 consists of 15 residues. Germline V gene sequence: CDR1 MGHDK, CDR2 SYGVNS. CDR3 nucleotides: TGTGCCAGCAGTGGACAGGGGGTTCGGCAAGAGACCCAGTACTTC. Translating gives CASSGQGVRQETQYF.

CDR3 sequence reads: CASSEGALSGNTIYF. CDR3 DNA: TGTGCCAGCAGTGAGGGGGCCCTCTCTGGAAACACCATATATTTT. V is TRBV2 and J is TRBJ1-3; TRBD1 is a possible D gene (6 bases). CDR1 is SNHLY and CDR2 is FYNNEI in the germline V gene. Trimming shortened V by 3 bases and J by 0 bases, and 9 bases separated the two germline ends. The CDR3 length is 15 residues.

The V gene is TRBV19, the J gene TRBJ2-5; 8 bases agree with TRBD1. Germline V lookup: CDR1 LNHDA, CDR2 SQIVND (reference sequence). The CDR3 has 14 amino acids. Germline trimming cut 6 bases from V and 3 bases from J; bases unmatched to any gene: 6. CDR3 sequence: CASSKGQDKETQYF. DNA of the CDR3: TGTGCCAGTAGCAAGGGACAGGACAAAGAGACCCAGTACTTC.

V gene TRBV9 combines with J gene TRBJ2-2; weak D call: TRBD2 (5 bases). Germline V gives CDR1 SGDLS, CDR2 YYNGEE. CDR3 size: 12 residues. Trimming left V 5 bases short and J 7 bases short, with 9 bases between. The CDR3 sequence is CASSAGGGELFF. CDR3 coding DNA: TGTGCCAGCAGTGCGGGTGGCGGGGAGCTGTTTTTT.

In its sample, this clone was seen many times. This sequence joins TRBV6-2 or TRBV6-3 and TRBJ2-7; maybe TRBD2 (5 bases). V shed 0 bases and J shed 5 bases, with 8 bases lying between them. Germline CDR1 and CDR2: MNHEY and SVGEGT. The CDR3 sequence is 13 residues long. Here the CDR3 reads CASSYSERDEQYF. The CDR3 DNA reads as TGTGCCAGCAGTTACTCGGAGAGGGACGAGCAGTACTTC.

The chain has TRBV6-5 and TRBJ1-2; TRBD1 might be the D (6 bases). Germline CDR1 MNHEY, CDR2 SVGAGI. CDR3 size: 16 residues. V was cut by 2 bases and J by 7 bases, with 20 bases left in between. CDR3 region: CASSYAWVQTGGGYTF. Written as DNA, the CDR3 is TGTGCCAGCAGTTACGCCTGGGTTCAGACAGGAGGTGGCTACACCTTC.

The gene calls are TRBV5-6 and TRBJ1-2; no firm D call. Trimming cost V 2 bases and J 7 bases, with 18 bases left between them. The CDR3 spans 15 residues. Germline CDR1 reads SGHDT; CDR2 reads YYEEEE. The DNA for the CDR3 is TGTGCCAGCAGCTTTAGCCCCCGGGAGACAAGTGGCTACACCTTC. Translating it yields CASSFSPRETSGYTF.

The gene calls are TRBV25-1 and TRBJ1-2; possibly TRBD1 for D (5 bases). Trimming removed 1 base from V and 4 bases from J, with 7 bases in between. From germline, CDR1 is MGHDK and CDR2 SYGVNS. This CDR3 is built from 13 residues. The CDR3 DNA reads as TGTGCCAGCAGTGAATCCGGGGGCTATGGCTACACCTTC. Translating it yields CASSESGGYGYTF.